These 8 T cell receptor beta chains originate from one sample sequenced in a study of control samples from healthy donors and cancer patients. Libraries were prepared by immunoSEQ multiplex PCR; TCRdb keeps only in-frame clonotypes and omits some of them. The sample has roughly 100,000 clones, about 90% seen once. The specimen sequenced was blood. Every receptor here comes from a woman between 18 and 29 years old in good health.

The rearrangement joins TRBV9 to TRBJ2-2; TRBD1 matches 8 bases. Germline V gene sequence: CDR1 SGDLS, CDR2 YYNGEE. The CDR3 has 15 residues. V lost 4 bases, J lost 4 bases, and 6 bases stayed unmatched. CDR3 sequence (DNA): TGTGCCAGCAGCCCCTGGGACAGGCCCACCGGGGAGCTGTTTTTT. Translated: CASSPWDRPTGELFF.

V is TRBV25-1 and J is TRBJ1-1, with D tentatively TRBD1 (5 bases). Germline CDR1 MGHDK, CDR2 SYGVNS. V was cut by 4 bases and J by 2 bases, with 14 bases left in between. The CDR3 loop spans 15 amino acids. The CDR3, as DNA: TGTGCCAGCAGTGTCATGGCAGGGAGAAACACTGAAGCTTTCTTT. It specifies CASSVMAGRNTEAFF.

In its sample, this clone was seen a few times. The chain recombines TRBV28 with TRBJ2-7; TRBD1 might be the D (6 bases). The CDR3 contains 15 residues. Trimming shortened V by 8 bases and J by 5 bases, and 22 bases separated the two germline ends. Germline values: CDR1 MDHEN, CDR2 SYDVKM. The CDR3 region has the DNA TGTGCCAGCGGCAACAGGGAATCACATTTGAACGAGCAGTACTTC. Its translation: CASGNRESHLNEQYF.

The CDR3 region has the DNA TGTGCCATCACCCCGGGACCTCGCAAGGCCGGCGAGCAGTACTTC. Encoded protein: CAITPGPRKAGEQYF. The chain joins TRBV10-3 to TRBJ2-7; D tentatively reads TRBD1 or TRBD2 (5 bases each). This CDR3 contains 15 residues. The V gene's germline CDR1 is ENHRY and CDR2 SYGVKD. Between the trimmed V and J ends, which lost 7 bases and 6 bases, there was a span of 22 bases.

The J gene is TRBJ2-7, the V gene TRBV6-1, with D perhaps TRBD2 (5 bases). Germline assignment: CDR1 MNHNS and CDR2 SASEGT. The germline V and J ends were trimmed by 3 bases and 3 bases, with 12 bases remaining between them. This CDR3 comprises 14 residues. The CDR3 bases are TGTGCCAGCAGTGACGGGGTTGGAATCTACGAGCAGTACTTC. Translating gives CASSDGVGIYEQYF.

The chain uses TRBV5-5 and TRBJ1-2; no reliable D call. The germline CDR1 and CDR2 sequences are SGHKS and YYEKEE (reference sequence). The CDR3 is 13 amino acids. The ends were cut back, 4 bases at V and 1 base at J, with 8 bases in the middle. CDR3 in amino acids: CASSRQINYGYTF. The CDR3 coding sequence is TGTGCCAGCAGCCGCCAGATTAACTATGGCTACACCTTC. Full variable domain (rest looked up from reference TRBV5-5 and TRBJ1-2): DAGVTQSPTHLIKTRGQQVTLRCSPISGHKSVSWYQQVLGQGPQFIFQYYEKEERGRGNFPDRFSARQFPNYSSELNVNALLLGDSALYLCASSRQINYGYTFGSGTRLTVV.

The chain has TRBV21-1 and TRBJ2-6. TRBV21-1 is described as a pseudogene. This CDR3 region has 17 residues. This CDR3 is CASSKVVPFSGANVLTF. CDR3 bases: TGTGCCAGCAGCAAAGTGGTACCTTTCTCTGGGGCCAACGTCCTGACTTTC.

The chain recombines TRBV14 with TRBJ1-1; D not resolved. V was pared by 4 bases and J by 4 bases, with 19 bases between. From germline, CDR1 is SGHDN and CDR2 FVKESK. This CDR3 contains 16 residues. DNA of the CDR3: TGTGCCAGCAGCCCTCGTCGGGGATCGAGCGGCACTGAAGCTTTCTTT. Translating it yields CASSPRRGSSGTEAFF.